Listed here are 19 T cell receptor beta chains from one sample, sequenced in a study of T-cell memory formation after mild COVID-19. Via MiXCR, TCRdb re-called the 5' RACE reads, giving one row per CDR3 protein. Of under 200,000 distinct CDR3 sequences in the sample, around 10% are singletons; the top ten hold approximately 4%. Sequenced input: PBMCs or a T cell subset sorted from them (not recorded which). The source of these receptors is a man aged 18 to 30 who had mild COVID-19 (a few samples of this study predate the infection). Cell type and time point are not known.

The V call is TRBV21-1, the J call TRBJ1-1. TRBV21-1 is termed a pseudogene. CDR3 size: 12 residues. Here the CDR3 reads CAGSLEDGEAFF. The CDR3, as DNA: TGTGCCGGCAGCTTGGAGGACGGTGAAGCTTTCTTT.

This rearrangement joins TRBV6-5 to TRBJ2-7, with D hard to call. V was shortened by 2 bases and J by 7 bases, with 15 bases between the two germline ends. Germline V CDR1 and CDR2: MNHEY, SVGAGI. CDR3 length: 14 amino acids. CDR3 residues: CASSYDQNHREQYV. The DNA of the CDR3 is TGTGCCAGCAGTTACGATCAGAACCACCGGGAGCAGTACGTC.

There are many counts of this clonotype. The chain employs TRBV6-2 or TRBV6-3 and TRBJ2-3; TRBD2 might be the D (6 bases). The V end was cut by 8 bases, the J end by 2 bases, with 11 bases between. The length of the CDR3 is 13 residues. Germline V CDR1 and CDR2: MNHEY, SVGEGT. The CDR3 reads CASARGTTDTQYF. The CDR3, as DNA: TGTGCCAGCGCCCGGGGGACCACAGATACGCAGTATTTT.

This clonotype was found a few times. Here the CDR3 DNA reads TGTGCCAGCAGCCAATGGGGAGCGCGGAAGTTCAATGAGCAGTTCTTC. Protein: CASSQWGARKFNEQFF. J is TRBJ2-1 and V is TRBV7-9; TRBD2 might be the D (5 bases). The CDR3 spans 16 residues. The germline V gene has CDR1 SEHNR and CDR2 FQNEAQ (reference sequence). Trimming shortened V by 5 bases and J by 6 bases, and 20 bases separated the two germline ends.

This clonotype turned up a few times. V is TRBV2 and J is TRBJ1-5; D unclear. V was clipped by 6 bases and J by 4 bases, with 16 bases between them. Looked up from germline, CDR1 is SNHLY and CDR2 is FYNNEI. The CDR3 has 15 residues. The CDR3 reads CASRDPGRANQPQHF. In nucleotides, the CDR3 is TGTGCCAGCAGAGACCCTGGACGGGCAAATCAGCCCCAGCATTTT.

This clonotype was picked up a small number of times. The chain uses TRBV5-1 and TRBJ2-3, with D unclear. This CDR3 is 13 amino acids long. The germline V gene has CDR1 SGHRS and CDR2 YFSETQ. The V gene lost 1 base and the J gene lost 5 bases, with 8 bases spanning the gap. CDR3 DNA: TGCGCCAGCAGCTTGACCTGGAAAGATACGCAGTATTTT. Amino acids: CASSLTWKDTQYF.

The rearrangement links TRBV5-1 to TRBJ2-5; TRBD1 is a possible D gene (6 bases). Germline CDR1 is SGHRS and CDR2 is YFSETQ. V lost 4 bases to trimming and J lost 0 bases, with 10 bases between them. CDR3 length: 14 residues. The DNA of the CDR3 is TGCGCCAGCAGCCCTCAGGGGTACCAAGAGACCCAGTACTTC. Protein: CASSPQGYQETQYF.

The chain couples TRBV18 to TRBJ2-2; 15 nucleotides align to TRBD2. The CDR3 loop spans 18 amino acids. The ends lost 0 bases at V and 4 bases at J; junction bases unmatched: 3. Germline V gives CDR1 KGHSH, CDR2 LQKENI. CDR3 residues: CASSPPGLAGGTTGELFF. The CDR3 region has the DNA TGTGCCAGCTCACCACCGGGACTAGCGGGAGGAACCACCGGGGAGCTGTTTTTT.

This clonotype was found a few times. The rearrangement uses TRBV30 and TRBJ1-6, with D uncertain. V dropped 4 bases and J dropped 14 bases, with 15 bases sitting between them. The CDR3 runs 12 residues. Germline V CDR1 and CDR2: GTSNPN, SVGIG (reference sequence). CDR3 in DNA: TGTGCCTGGACTACGGCGGGTTTGGCCCTCCACTTT. Its translation is CAWTTAGLALHF.

The chain recombines TRBV7-8 with TRBJ2-3, with D possibly being TRBD2 (6 bases). The CDR3 is made up of 16 amino acids. In germline, CDR1 is SGHVS, CDR2 FQNEAQ. Trimming left V 5 bases short and J 2 bases short, with 17 bases between. The CDR3 DNA reads TGTGCCAGCAGCATGACCGAGCGGGCTCCCACAGATACGCAGTATTTT. Its translation: CASSMTERAPTDTQYF.

This clonotype was counted at least ten times. The chain combines TRBV18 with TRBJ2-7; 8 nucleotides align to TRBD1. Germline V gene lookup returns CDR1 KGHSH and CDR2 LQKENI. The CDR3 contains 14 residues. After removal of 6 bases from V and 1 base from J, the junction contained 5 bases not matched to a gene. CDR3 bases: TGTGCCAGCTCGCCCGGGACAGGTTCCTACGAGCAGTACTTC. It encodes CASSPGTGSYEQYF.

The rearrangement links TRBV28 to TRBJ1-3; weak D call: TRBD1 (5 bases). The length of the CDR3 is 14 residues. V lost 8 bases, J lost 0 bases, and 11 bases lay in between. The germline V gene has CDR1 MDHEN and CDR2 SYDVKM. The CDR3 is CASYTTDSGNTIYF. In DNA, the CDR3 is TGTGCCAGCTATACGACAGACTCTGGAAACACCATATATTTT.

This chain's CDR3 is CASSSGRSRYQETQYF. The DNA for the CDR3 is TGTGCCAGCAGTTCCGGTCGGAGCAGGTACCAAGAGACCCAGTACTTC. V gene TRBV27 combines with J gene TRBJ2-5; the D is unclear. The germline gives CDR1 MNHEY, CDR2 SMNVEV (reference sequence). CDR3 size: 16 residues. Between the trimmed V and J ends, which lost 4 bases and 0 bases, there was a span of 15 bases.

The chain has TRBV18 and TRBJ2-1; 13 bases match TRBD2. Germline assignment: CDR1 KGHSH and CDR2 LQKENI. This CDR3 comprises 16 residues. V was pared by 5 bases and J by 3 bases, with 4 bases of the junction left unmatched. The CDR3 protein is CASSKTSGGRYNEQFF. CDR3 DNA: TGTGCCAGCTCAAAGACTAGCGGGGGGCGCTACAATGAGCAGTTCTTC.

V and J are TRBV7-9 and TRBJ1-1, with 8 bases matching TRBD1. The CDR3 totals 12 residues. V was pared by 5 bases and J by 8 bases, with 4 bases of the junction left unmatched. The germline gives CDR1 SEHNR, CDR2 FQNEAQ (reference sequence). CDR3 DNA sequence: TGTGCCAGCAGCCGGCAGGGGGCCGAAGCTTTCTTT. Protein product: CASSRQGAEAFF.

The chain couples TRBV24-1 to TRBJ2-3; D unclear. The CDR3 runs 14 residues. CDR1 is KGHDR and CDR2 is SFDVKD in the germline V gene. Trimming cost V 4 bases and J 1 base, with 8 bases left between them. CDR3 in amino acids: CATSERERTDTQYF. The CDR3 coding sequence is TGTGCCACCAGTGAAAGGGAACGCACAGATACGCAGTATTTT.

This clonotype has only a few counts. This CDR3 is CASSFRDGSRTQYF. The CDR3 bases are TGTGCCAGCAGCTTCCGGGACGGCAGTCGGACCCAGTACTTC. The rearrangement links TRBV7-8 to TRBJ2-5; D might be TRBD1 or TRBD2, each matching 5 bases. With 3 bases removed from V and 7 bases from J, the gap between germline ends came to 15 bases. This CDR3 is built from 14 residues. Germline values: CDR1 SGHVS, CDR2 FQNEAQ.

The chain joins TRBV18 to TRBJ1-1; no definite D call. V shed 7 bases and J shed 0 bases, with 12 bases lying between them. Germline assignment: CDR1 KGHSH and CDR2 LQKENI. The CDR3 runs to 14 residues. CDR3 in DNA: TGTGCCAGCTTAGCATCTCGGGTGAACACTGAAGCTTTCTTT. It specifies CASLASRVNTEAFF.

The sample holds a few counts of this clonotype. This chain's CDR3 is CSATHGGTLHF. CDR3 DNA sequence: TGCAGTGCCACCCACGGGGGGACCCTCCACTTT. The V call is TRBV20-1, the J call TRBJ1-6; perhaps TRBD1 as D (5 bases). V was clipped by 6 bases and J by 14 bases, with 14 bases between them. Germline CDR1 DFQATT, CDR2 SNEGSKA (reference sequence). The CDR3 consists of 11 residues.